What follows are 3 T cell receptor beta chains derived from one specimen sequenced in a study of cytomegalovirus exposure and HLA in healthy donors. The PCR used 60 Vbeta and 13 Jbeta primers. TCRdb's table, derived via immunoSEQ multiplex PCR, lists solely in-frame clones and lacks some. The data contain under 200,000 clones, around four fifths of them seen just once; the ten biggest clones take up 1%. The source material was PBMCs. These receptors all stem from a woman in her fifties or sixties in good health and CMV-seropositive.

This chain joins TRBV10-3 and TRBJ2-7, with TRBD2 matching 12 bases. Looked up from germline, CDR1 is ENHRY and CDR2 is SYGVKD. This CDR3 has 13 amino acids. With 3 bases clipped from V and 12 bases from J, the junction kept 6 bases outside the gene matches. This CDR3 is CAISDTSGRIRYF. The CDR3 DNA sequence: TGTGCCATCAGTGACACTAGCGGGAGGATTCGGTACTTC.

V gene TRBV7-2 combines with J gene TRBJ2-7, with TRBD1 identical over 7 bases. CDR3 size: 15 residues. V lost 1 base and J lost 0; bases outside the gene matches: 3. The germline V gene has CDR1 SGHTA and CDR2 FQGNSA. The CDR3 DNA reads TGTGCCAGCAGCTTAGGGGGACAGAGCTCCTACGAGCAGTACTTC. Translating it yields CASSLGGQSSYEQYF.

V usage is TRBV7-8 and J usage is TRBJ1-5; TRBD1 is a possible D gene (5 bases). This CDR3 has 16 residues. V was clipped by 3 bases and J by 3 bases, with 15 bases between them. CDR1 and CDR2 (germline): SGHVS, FQNEAQ. The CDR3 DNA follows: TGTGCCAGCAGCTTTGATGGACACCGAACCAATCAGCCCCAGCATTTT. Residues: CASSFDGHRTNQPQHF.